The 11 T cell receptor beta chains listed next were all sequenced from one sample in a study of quantifying T cell responses using KT2 cells. As for the study in general: cDNA was made from DNase-treated RNA using alpha and beta constant primers.

The cDNA 3' end received a ligated oligonucleotide with a UMI. The first PCR ran roughly 4 cycles with an equimolar RC1.1 and RC1.2 beta primer mix. TCRdb itself ran the UMI-ligation and nested PCR reads through MiXCR, one entry per CDR3 protein. The sample has tens of thousands of distinct CDR3 sequences; 9% to 15% are singletons. The sequenced sample was PBMCs spiked with cells of the T cell clone KT2. All receptors derive from a human donor.

This clonotype was found a few times. The V gene is TRBV2, the J gene TRBJ1-1; D gene uncertain. V lost 4 bases to trimming and J lost 7 bases, with 10 bases between them. This CDR3 comprises 12 residues. The V gene's germline CDR1 is SNHLY and CDR2 FYNNEI. CDR3: CASSAAGYEAFF. The CDR3 nucleotides read TGTGCCAGCAGTGCGGCAGGCTATGAAGCTTTCTTT.

The rearrangement uses TRBV15 and TRBJ1-5; D is unclear. CDR1 and CDR2 (germline): LNHNV, YYDKDF (reference sequence). V lost 5 bases and J lost 6, with 8 bases in between. The CDR3 is made up of 12 amino acids. CDR3 protein: CATSGYGQPQHF. CDR3 DNA: TGTGCCACCAGCGGGTATGGTCAGCCCCAGCATTTT.

This clonotype was counted at least ten times. V and J are TRBV18 and TRBJ2-1, with 8 bases fitting TRBD2. Germline V gives CDR1 KGHSH, CDR2 LQKENI. The CDR3 length is 15 residues. V shed 1 base, J shed 8 bases, and the junction held 7 bases outside the gene matches. CDR3 in amino acids: CASSPLVAGLDEQFF. The CDR3 DNA reads as TGTGCCAGCTCACCACTGGTAGCGGGATTGGATGAGCAGTTCTTC.

In its sample, this clonotype was seen a few times. The CDR3 spells CASSQARDRTLGYGYTF. CDR3 DNA sequence: TGTGCCAGCAGCCAAGCGAGGGACCGAACCTTGGGGTATGGCTACACCTTC. This rearrangement joins TRBV3-1 to TRBJ1-2, with D perhaps TRBD1 (5 bases). The CDR3 loop spans 17 amino acids. Germline loops: CDR1 LGHDT, CDR2 YNNKEL (reference sequence). V lost 1 base and J 5 bases, leaving 20 bases between the germline ends.

This clonotype was recorded at least ten times. This sequence joins TRBV12-3 or TRBV12-4 and TRBJ2-1, with a weak D call TRBD2 (6 bases). V was shortened by 5 bases and J by 7 bases, with 12 bases between the two germline ends. CDR3 length: 13 amino acids. CDR3 residues: CASSPGTYNEQFF. CDR3 DNA sequence: TGTGCCAGCAGTCCCGGGACTTATAATGAGCAGTTCTTC.

V is TRBV29-1 and J is TRBJ1-1; D is perhaps TRBD1 (6 bases). The CDR3 length is 12 residues. With 5 bases removed from V and 2 bases from J, the gap between germline ends came to 9 bases. Germline-derived CDR1 and CDR2 are SQVTM and ANQGSEA. The CDR3 loop reads CSVRTVNTEAFF. The CDR3, as DNA: TGCAGCGTTAGGACAGTAAACACTGAAGCTTTCTTT.

This clonotype showed up just a few times. The gene calls are TRBV12-3 or TRBV12-4 and TRBJ2-3; 7 nucleotides align to TRBD2. V was pared by 5 bases and J by 7 bases, with 9 bases of the junction left unmatched. CDR3 length: 14 amino acids. The CDR3, as DNA: TGTGCCAGCAGTCAAGCGGGGCCACGGAATACGCAGTATTTT. Its translation is CASSQAGPRNTQYF.

This clonotype has at least ten counts. V gene TRBV7-2 combines with J gene TRBJ1-6; tentatively, D is TRBD1 (6 bases). Germline-derived CDR1 and CDR2 are SGHTA and FQGNSA. Between the trimmed V and J ends, which lost 7 bases and 0 bases, there was a span of 10 bases. This CDR3 has 15 residues. CDR3 amino acids: CASNEDSSYNSPLHF. The DNA for the CDR3 is TGTGCCAGCAACGAGGACAGCTCCTATAATTCACCCCTCCACTTT. Drawing the rest from reference TRBV7-2 and TRBJ1-6, the complete variable domain is GAGVSQSPSNKVTEKGKDVELRCDPISGHTALYWYRQSLGQGLEFLIYFQGNSAPDKSGLPSDRFSAERTGGSVSTLTIQRTQQEDSAVYLCASNEDSSYNSPLHFGNGTRLTVT.

This clonotype was counted ten times or more. The chain has TRBV7-9 and TRBJ2-4, with 10 bases fitting TRBD1. CDR1 and CDR2 (germline): SEHNR, FQNEAQ (reference sequence). There are 18 residues in the CDR3. With V trimmed by 5 bases and J by 1 base, 11 bases remained unmatched. CDR3 residues: CASSLGQGVTLAKNIQYF. Here the CDR3 DNA reads TGTGCCAGCAGCCTAGGACAGGGGGTGACCCTGGCCAAAAACATTCAGTACTTC.

This clonotype came up a few times. The gene calls are TRBV11-1 and TRBJ1-2, with no clear D. There are 13 residues in the CDR3. Per the germline V gene, CDR1 is SGHAT and CDR2 is FQDESV (reference sequence). Trimming removed 5 bases from V and 0 bases from J, with 7 bases in between. The CDR3 coding sequence is TGTGCCAGCAGCGCTGGACCTAACTATGGCTACACCTTC. Translated, it gives CASSAGPNYGYTF.

The chain joins TRBV20-1 to TRBJ1-6, with 12 bases lining up with TRBD1. This CDR3 region has 14 residues. The V gene's germline CDR1 is DFQATT and CDR2 SNEGSKA (reference sequence). V trimming: 6 bases; J trimming: 11 bases; junction bases outside the gene matches: 8. The CDR3 protein is CSAIPGTGGTPLHF. DNA of the CDR3: TGCAGTGCCATTCCCGGGACAGGGGGCACACCCCTCCACTTT.